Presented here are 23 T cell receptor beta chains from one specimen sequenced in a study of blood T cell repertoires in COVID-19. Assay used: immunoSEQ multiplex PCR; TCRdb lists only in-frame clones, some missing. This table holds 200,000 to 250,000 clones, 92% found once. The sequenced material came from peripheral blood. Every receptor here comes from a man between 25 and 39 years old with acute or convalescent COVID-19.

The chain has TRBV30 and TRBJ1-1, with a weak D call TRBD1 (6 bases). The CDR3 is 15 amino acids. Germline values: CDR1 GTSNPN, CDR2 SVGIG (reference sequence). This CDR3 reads CAVYKGVVTNTEAFF. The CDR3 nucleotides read TGTGCGGTCTATAAGGGGGTGGTGACGAACACTGAAGCTTTCTTT. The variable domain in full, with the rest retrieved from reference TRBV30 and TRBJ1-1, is SQTIHQWPATLVQPVGSPLSLECTVEGTSNPNLYWYRQAAGRGLQLLFYSVGIGQISSEVPQNLSASRPQDRQFILSSKKLLLSDSGFYLCAVYKGVVTNTEAFFGQGTRLTVV.

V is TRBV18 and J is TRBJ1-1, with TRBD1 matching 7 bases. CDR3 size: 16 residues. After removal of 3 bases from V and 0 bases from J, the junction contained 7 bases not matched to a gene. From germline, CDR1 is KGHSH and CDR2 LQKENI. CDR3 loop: CASSPVTTGLNTEAFF. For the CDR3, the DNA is TGTGCCAGCTCACCCGTAACGACAGGGTTGAACACTGAAGCTTTCTTT. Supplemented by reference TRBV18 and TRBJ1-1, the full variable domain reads NAGVMQNPRHLVRRRGQEARLRCSPMKGHSHVYWYRQLPEEGLKFMVYLQKENIIDESGMPKERFSAEFPKEGPSILRIQQVVRGDSAAYFCASSPVTTGLNTEAFFGQGTRLTVV.

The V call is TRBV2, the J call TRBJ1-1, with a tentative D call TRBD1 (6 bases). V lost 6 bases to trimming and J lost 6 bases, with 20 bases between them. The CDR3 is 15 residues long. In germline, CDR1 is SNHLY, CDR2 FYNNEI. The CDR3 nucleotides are TGTGCCAGCAGCCCGGGACAAAAGCACTCCTCTGAAGCTTTCTTT. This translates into CASSPGQKHSSEAFF.

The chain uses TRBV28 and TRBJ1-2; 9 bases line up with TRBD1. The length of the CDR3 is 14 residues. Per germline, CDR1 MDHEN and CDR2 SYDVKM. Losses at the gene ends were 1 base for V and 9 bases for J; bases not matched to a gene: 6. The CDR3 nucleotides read TGTGCCAGCAGTTTATCACAGGGGGCTTATAGCTACACCTTC. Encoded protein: CASSLSQGAYSYTF.

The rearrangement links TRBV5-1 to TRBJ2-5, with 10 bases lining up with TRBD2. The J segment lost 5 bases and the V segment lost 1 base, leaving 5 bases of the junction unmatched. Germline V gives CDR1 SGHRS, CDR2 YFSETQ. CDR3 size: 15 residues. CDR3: CASSLIVAGGETQYF. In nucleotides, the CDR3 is TGCGCCAGCAGCTTGATAGTAGCGGGGGGTGAGACCCAGTACTTC.

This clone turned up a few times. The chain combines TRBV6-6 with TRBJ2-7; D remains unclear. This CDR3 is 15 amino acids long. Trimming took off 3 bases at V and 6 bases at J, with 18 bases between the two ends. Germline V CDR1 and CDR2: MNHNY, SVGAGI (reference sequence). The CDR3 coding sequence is TGTGCCAGCAGTTATCGTCAAGTAACTCGTTCCGAGCAGTACTTC. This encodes CASSYRQVTRSEQYF.

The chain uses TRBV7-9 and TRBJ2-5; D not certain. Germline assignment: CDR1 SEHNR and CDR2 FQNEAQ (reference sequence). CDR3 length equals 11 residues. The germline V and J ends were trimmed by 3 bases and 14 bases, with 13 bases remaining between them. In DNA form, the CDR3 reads TGTGCCAGCAGCTTTGGGCCCTACGTCTACTTC. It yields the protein CASSFGPYVYF.

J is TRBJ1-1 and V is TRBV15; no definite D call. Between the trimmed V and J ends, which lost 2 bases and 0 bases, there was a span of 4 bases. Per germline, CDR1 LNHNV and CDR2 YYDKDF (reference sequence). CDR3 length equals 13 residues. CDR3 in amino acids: CATSRNLNTEAFF. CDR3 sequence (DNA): TGTGCCACCAGCAGAAACTTGAACACTGAAGCTTTCTTT.

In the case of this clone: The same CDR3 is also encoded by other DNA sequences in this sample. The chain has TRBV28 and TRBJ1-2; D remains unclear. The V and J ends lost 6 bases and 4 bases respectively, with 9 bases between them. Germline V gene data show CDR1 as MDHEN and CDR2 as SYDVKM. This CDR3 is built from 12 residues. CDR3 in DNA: TGTGCCAGCAGCCCGAGGAGCTATGGCTACACCTTC. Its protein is CASSPRSYGYTF.

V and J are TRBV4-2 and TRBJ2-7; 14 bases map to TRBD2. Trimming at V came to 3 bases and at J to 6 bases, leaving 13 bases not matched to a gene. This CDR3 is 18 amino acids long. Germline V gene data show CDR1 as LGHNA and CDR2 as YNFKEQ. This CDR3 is CASSHSLTSGGARGEQYF. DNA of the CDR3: TGTGCCAGCAGCCACTCTTTGACTAGCGGGGGGGCGAGGGGCGAGCAGTACTTC.

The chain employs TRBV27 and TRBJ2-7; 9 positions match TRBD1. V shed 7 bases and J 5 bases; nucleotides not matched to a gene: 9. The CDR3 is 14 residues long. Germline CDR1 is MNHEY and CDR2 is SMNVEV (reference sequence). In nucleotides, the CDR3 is TGTGCCAGCACTTCCGGACAGGGGTACCACGAGCAGTACTTC. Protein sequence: CASTSGQGYHEQYF.

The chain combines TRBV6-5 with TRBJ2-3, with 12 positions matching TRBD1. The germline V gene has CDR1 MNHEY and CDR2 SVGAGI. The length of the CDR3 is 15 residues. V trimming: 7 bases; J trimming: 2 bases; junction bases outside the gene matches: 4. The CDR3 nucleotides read TGTGCCAGCACCCTGGGACAGGGGGCCACAGATACGCAGTATTTT. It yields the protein CASTLGQGATDTQYF.

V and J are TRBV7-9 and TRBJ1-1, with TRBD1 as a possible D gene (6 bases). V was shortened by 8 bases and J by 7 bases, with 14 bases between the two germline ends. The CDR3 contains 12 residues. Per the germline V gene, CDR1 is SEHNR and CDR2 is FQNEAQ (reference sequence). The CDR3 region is CASGDKILEAFF. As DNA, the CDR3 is TGTGCCAGCGGGGACAAAATACTTGAAGCTTTCTTT.

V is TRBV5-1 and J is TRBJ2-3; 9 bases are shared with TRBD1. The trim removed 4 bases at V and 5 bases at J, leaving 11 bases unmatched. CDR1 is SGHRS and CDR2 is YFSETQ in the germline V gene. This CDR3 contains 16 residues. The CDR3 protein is CASSTRGQGRIDTQYF. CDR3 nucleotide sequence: TGCGCCAGCAGCACCCGAGGACAGGGGAGGATAGATACGCAGTATTTT.

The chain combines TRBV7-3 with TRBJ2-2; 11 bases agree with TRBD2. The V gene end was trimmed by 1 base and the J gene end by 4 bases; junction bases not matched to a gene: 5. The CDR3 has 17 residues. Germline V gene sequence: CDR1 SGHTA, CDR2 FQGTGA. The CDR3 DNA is TGTGCCAGCAGCTTAAAGACACTAGCGGGAGTCACCGGGGAGCTGTTTTTT. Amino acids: CASSLKTLAGVTGELFF.

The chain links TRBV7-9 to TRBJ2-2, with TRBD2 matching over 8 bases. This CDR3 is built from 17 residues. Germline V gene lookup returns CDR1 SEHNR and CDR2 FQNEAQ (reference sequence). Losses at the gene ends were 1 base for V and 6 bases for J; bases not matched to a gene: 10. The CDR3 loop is CASSLGLGLAFPGELFF. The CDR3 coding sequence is TGTGCCAGCAGCTTAGGACTTGGACTAGCTTTTCCCGGGGAGCTGTTTTTT.

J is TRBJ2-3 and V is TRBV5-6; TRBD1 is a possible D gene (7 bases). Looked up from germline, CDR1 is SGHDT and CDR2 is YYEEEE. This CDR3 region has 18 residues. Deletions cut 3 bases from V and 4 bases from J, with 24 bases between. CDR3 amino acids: CASSWRGTGAGPSDTQYF. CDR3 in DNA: TGTGCCAGCAGCTGGAGGGGAACAGGGGCCGGACCCTCAGATACGCAGTATTTT.

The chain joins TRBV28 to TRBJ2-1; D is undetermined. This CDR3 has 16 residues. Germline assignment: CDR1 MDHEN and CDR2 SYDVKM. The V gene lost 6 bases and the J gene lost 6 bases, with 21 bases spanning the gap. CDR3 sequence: CASSPLPVLRINEQFF. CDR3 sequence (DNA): TGTGCCAGCAGCCCCTTACCGGTACTCAGGATCAATGAGCAGTTCTTC.

In DNA form, the CDR3 reads TGTGCCAGCAGCAAAGGGGTAGGGGTTAATGGCACAGATACGCAGTATTTT. This codes for CASSKGVGVNGTDTQYF. The V call is TRBV21-1, the J call TRBJ2-3; TRBD1, the table's D call, lacks a check against the DNA. TRBV21-1 is a pseudogene. The CDR3 runs to 17 residues.

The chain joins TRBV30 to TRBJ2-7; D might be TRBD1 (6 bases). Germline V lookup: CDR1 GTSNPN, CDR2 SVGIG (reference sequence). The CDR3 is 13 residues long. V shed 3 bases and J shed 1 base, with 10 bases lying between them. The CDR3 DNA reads TGTGCCTGGAGCGGACAGCTATCCTACGAGCAGTACTTC. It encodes CAWSGQLSYEQYF. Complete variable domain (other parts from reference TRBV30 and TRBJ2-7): SQTIHQWPATLVQPVGSPLSLECTVEGTSNPNLYWYRQAAGRGLQLLFYSVGIGQISSEVPQNLSASRPQDRQFILSSKKLLLSDSGFYLCAWSGQLSYEQYFGPGTRLTVT.

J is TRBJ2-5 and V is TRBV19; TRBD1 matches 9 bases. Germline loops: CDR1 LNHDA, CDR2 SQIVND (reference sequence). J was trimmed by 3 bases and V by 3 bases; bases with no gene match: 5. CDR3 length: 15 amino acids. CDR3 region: CASSMGQGEKETQYF. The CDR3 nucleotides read TGTGCCAGTAGTATGGGACAGGGAGAAAAAGAGACCCAGTACTTC.

CDR3 protein: CASSLGVTGVYEQYF. In DNA form, the CDR3 reads TGCGCCAGCAGCTTAGGCGTGACAGGGGTCTACGAGCAGTACTTC. V usage is TRBV5-1 and J usage is TRBJ2-7; TRBD1 matches at 8 bases. Trimming took 2 bases from V and 3 from J; bases not matched to a gene: 7. Germline V gene sequence: CDR1 SGHRS, CDR2 YFSETQ. The CDR3 length is 15 residues.

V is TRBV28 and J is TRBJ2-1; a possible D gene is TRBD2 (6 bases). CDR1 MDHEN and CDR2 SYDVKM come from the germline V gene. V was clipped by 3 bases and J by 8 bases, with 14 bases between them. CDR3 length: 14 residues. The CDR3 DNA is TGTGCCAGCAGTTTTCCCGGGACTGGCTATGAGCAGTTCTTC. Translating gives CASSFPGTGYEQFF.